This T cell receptor (beta chain) is from a study of T-cell memory formation after mild COVID-19. Study background: The two donors had largely donor-specific TCR clusters.

V lost 0 bases, J lost 6 bases, and 7 bases lay in between. The CDR3 has 13 residues. Germline assignment: CDR1 SGHTA and CDR2 FQGTGA. Broader study findings: The study found balanced CD4/CD8 in clones contracting day 15 to 85 and a CD4+ lean in later expanders. Of the contracting clones, CD4+ ones lay mainly in CM and EM, and CD8+ ones in EMRA.

This clonotype was counted only a few times. Its specificity is unknown. Constant-segment primers served in 5'RACE that generated TCR alpha and TCR beta cDNA libraries bearing sample barcodes and UMIs. Via MiXCR, TCRdb re-called the 5' RACE reads, giving one row per CDR3 protein. The sample consists of approximately 480,000 distinct CDR3 sequences, around a sixth of them appearing once. The specimen sequenced was PBMCs or a T cell subset sorted from them (not recorded which). This clonotype originated in an adult woman who had mild COVID-19 (a few samples of this study predate the infection). Cell type and time point are not known. This chain links TRBV7-3 with TRBJ2-3; D is undetermined. CDR3 protein: CASSLTAGDTQYF. As DNA, the CDR3 is TGTGCCAGCAGCTTAACGGCAGGTGATACGCAGTATTTT.